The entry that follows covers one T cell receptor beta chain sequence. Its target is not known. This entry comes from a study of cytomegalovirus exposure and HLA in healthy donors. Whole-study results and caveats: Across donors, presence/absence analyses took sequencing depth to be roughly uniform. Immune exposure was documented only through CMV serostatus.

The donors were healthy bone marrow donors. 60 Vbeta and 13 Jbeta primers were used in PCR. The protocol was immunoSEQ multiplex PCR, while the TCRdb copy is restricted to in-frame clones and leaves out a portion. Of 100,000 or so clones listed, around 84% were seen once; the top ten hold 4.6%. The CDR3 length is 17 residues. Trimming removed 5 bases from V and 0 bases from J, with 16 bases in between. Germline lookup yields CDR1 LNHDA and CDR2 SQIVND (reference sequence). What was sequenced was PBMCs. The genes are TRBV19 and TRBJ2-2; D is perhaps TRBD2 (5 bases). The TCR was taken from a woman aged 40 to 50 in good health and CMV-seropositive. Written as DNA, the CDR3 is TGTGCCAGTAGTCCCCGATGGGCGGGCGCGAACACCGGGGAGCTGTTTTTT. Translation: CASSPRWAGANTGELFF. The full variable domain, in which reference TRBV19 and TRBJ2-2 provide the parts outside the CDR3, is DGGITQSPKYLFRKEGQNVTLSCEQNLNHDAMYWYRQDPGQGLRLIYYSQIVNDFQKGDIAEGYSVSREKKESFPLTVTSAQKNPTAFYLCASSPRWAGANTGELFFGEGSRLTVL.